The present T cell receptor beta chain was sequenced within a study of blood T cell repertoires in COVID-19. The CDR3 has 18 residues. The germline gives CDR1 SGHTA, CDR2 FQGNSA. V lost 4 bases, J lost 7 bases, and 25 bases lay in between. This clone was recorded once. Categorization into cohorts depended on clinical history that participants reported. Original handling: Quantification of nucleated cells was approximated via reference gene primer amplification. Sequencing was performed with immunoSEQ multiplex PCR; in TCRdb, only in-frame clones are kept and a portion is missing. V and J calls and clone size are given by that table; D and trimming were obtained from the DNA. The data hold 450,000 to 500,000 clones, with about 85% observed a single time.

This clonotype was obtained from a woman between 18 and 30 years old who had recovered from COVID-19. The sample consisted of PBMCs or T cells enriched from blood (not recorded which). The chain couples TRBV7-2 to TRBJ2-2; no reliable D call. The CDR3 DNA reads TGTGCCAGCAGCTCCGACGGCCGGAGAGAGTATCATGACGGGGAGCTGTTTTTT. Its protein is CASSSDGRREYHDGELFF.